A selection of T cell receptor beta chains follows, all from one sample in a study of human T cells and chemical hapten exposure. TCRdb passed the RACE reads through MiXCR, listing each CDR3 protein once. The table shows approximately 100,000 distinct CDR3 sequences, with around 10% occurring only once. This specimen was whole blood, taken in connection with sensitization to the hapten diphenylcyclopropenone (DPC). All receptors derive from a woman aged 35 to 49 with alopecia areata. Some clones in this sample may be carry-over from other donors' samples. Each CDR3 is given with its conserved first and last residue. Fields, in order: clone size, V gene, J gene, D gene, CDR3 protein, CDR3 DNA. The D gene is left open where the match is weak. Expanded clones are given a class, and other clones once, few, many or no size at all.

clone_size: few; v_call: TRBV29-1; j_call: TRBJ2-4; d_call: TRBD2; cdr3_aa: CSGRGAGNIQYF; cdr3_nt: TGCAGCGGGCGGGGGGCCGGAAACATTCAGTACTTC
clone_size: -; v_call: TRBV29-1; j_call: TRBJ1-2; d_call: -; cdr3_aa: CSAVGGNYGYTF; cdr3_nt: TGCAGCGCAGTAGGGGGTAACTATGGCTACACCTTC
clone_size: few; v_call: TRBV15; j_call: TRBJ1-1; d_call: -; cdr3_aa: CATSRVGTTEAFF; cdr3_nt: TGTGCCACCAGCAGAGTCGGGACCACTGAAGCTTTCTTT
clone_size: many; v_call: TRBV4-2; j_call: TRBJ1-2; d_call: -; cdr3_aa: CASSPGSGGENYGYTF; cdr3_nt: TGTGCCAGCAGCCCTGGAAGTGGGGGCGAGAACTATGGCTACACCTTC
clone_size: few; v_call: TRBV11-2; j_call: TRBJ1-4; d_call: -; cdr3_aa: CASSLVNRRQGEKLFF; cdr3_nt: TGTGCCAGCAGCTTAGTCAATCGCCGCCAAGGTGAAAAACTGTTTTTT
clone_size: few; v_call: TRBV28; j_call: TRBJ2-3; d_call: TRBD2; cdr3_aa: CASNSGGSSTDTQYF; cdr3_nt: TGTGCCAGCAACTCGGGAGGCTCTAGCACAGATACGCAGTATTTT
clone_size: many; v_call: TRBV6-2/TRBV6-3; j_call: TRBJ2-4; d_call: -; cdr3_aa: CASTQGQILAKNIQYF; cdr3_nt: TGTGCCAGCACCCAGGGGCAGATCCTAGCCAAAAACATTCAGTACTTC
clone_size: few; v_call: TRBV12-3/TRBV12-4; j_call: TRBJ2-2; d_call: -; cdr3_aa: CASCWVGTTGELFF; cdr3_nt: TGTGCCAGCTGTTGGGTGGGGACCACCGGGGAGCTGTTTTTT
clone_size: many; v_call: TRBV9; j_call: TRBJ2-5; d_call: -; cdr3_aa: CASSVDVRGETQYF; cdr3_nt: TGTGCCAGCAGCGTAGATGTCAGAGGAGAGACCCAGTACTTC
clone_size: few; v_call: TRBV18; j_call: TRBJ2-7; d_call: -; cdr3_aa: CASSPRFGDEQYF; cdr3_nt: TGTGCCAGCTCACCCAGGTTCGGGGACGAGCAGTACTTC
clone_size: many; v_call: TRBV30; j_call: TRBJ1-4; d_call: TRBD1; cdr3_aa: CACLRTGNEKLFF; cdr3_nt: TGTGCCTGCCTGAGGACAGGGAATGAAAAACTGTTTTTT
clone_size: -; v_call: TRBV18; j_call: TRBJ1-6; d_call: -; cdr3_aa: CASSPLDSDNSPLHF; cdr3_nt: TGTGCCAGCTCACCACTGGACAGCGATAATTCACCCCTCCACTTT
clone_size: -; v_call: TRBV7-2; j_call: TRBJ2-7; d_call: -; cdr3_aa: CASSLVRTESSYEQYF; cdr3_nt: TGTGCCAGCAGCTTAGTCCGGACAGAGAGCTCCTACGAGCAGTACTTC
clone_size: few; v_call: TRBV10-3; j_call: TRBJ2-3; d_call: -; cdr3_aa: CAIRELRTDTQYF; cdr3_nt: TGTGCCATCAGGGAACTCAGGACAGATACGCAGTATTTT
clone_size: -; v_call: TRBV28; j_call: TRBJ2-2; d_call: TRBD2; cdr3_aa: CASSSPRDSGSYTGELFF; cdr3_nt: TGTGCCAGCAGTTCGCCCCGAGACAGCGGGAGTTACACCGGGGAGCTGTTTTTT
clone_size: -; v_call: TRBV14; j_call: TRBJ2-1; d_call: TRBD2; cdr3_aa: CASSQVPGTSGMVEQFF; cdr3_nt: TGTGCCAGCAGCCAAGTTCCTGGGACTAGCGGGATGGTTGAGCAGTTCTTC
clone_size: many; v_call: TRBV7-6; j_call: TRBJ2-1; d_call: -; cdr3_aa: CASRSWGYNEQFF; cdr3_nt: TGTGCCAGCAGATCGTGGGGATACAATGAGCAGTTCTTC
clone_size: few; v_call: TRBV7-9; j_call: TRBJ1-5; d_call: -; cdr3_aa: CASSTPGQNQPQHF; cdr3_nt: TGTGCCAGCAGCACTCCGGGACAAAATCAGCCCCAGCATTTT
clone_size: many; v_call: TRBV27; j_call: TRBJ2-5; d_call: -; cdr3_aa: CASSLWGVPEETQYF; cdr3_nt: TGTGCCAGCAGTTTATGGGGCGTGCCTGAAGAGACCCAGTACTTC
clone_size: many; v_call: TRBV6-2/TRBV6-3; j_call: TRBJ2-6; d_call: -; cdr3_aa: CASSTYQGPLVSGANVLTF; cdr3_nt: TGTGCCAGCAGTACCTATCAGGGGCCCTTGGTCTCTGGGGCCAACGTCCTGACTTTC
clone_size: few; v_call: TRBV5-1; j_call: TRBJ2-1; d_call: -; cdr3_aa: CASSLAEGELSYNEQFF; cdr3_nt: TGCGCCAGCAGCTTGGCGGAAGGGGAGTTGAGCTACAATGAGCAGTTCTTC
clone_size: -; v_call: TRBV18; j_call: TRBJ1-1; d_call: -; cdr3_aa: CATAGNTEAFF; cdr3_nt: TGTGCCACTGCTGGGAACACTGAAGCTTTCTTT
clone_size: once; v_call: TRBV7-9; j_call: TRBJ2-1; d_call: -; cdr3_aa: CASSLARGYNEQFF; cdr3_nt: TGTGCCAGCAGTCTTGCCCGGGGCTACAATGAGCAGTTCTTC
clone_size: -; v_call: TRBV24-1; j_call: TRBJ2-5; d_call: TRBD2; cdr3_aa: CATSDFPGLAAQETQYF; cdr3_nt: TGTGCCACCAGTGATTTCCCAGGACTAGCGGCCCAAGAGACCCAGTACTTC
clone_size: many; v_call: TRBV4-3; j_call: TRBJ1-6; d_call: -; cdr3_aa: CASSQVLGRGRSYNSPLHF; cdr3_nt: TGCGCCAGCAGCCAAGTTTTGGGGCGCGGACGATCCTATAATTCACCCCTCCACTTT
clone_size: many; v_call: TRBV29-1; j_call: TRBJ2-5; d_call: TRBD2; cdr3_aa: CSVTSGTETQYF; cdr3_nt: TGCAGCGTGACTAGCGGTACGGAGACCCAGTACTTC
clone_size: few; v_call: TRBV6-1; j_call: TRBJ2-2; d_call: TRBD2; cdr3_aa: CASSEAKTSGGAPGELFF; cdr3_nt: TGTGCCAGCAGTGAAGCGAAGACTAGCGGGGGGGCTCCCGGGGAGCTGTTTTTT
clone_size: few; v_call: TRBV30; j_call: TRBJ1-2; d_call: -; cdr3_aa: CAWSGGKYGYTF; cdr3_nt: TGTGCCTGGAGTGGGGGTAAATATGGCTACACCTTC
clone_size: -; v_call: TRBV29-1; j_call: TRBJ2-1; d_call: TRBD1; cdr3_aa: CSARQGYNEQFF; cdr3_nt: TGCAGCGCCAGACAGGGGTACAATGAGCAGTTCTTC
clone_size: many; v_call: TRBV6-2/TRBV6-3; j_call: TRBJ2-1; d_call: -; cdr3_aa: CASSEDFRSVLEQFF; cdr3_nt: TGTGCCAGCAGTGAGGACTTCCGCTCTGTACTTGAGCAGTTCTTC
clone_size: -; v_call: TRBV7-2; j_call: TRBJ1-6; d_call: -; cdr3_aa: CASSLRQGLGRLGSPLHF; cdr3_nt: TGTGCCAGCAGCTTAAGGCAGGGGTTGGGCCGCCTAGGTTCACCCCTCCACTTT
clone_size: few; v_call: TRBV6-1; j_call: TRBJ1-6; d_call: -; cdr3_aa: CAILGTAGSPLHF; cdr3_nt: TGTGCCATCCTCGGGACGGCTGGTTCACCCCTCCACTTT
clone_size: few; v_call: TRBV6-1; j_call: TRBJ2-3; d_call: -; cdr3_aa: CASSVLGAGRADTQYF; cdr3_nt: TGTGCCAGCAGTGTACTTGGGGCAGGGAGAGCAGATACGCAGTATTTT
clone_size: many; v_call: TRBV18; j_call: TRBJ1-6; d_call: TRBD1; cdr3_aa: CASSPGQDYNSPLHF; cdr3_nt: TGTGCCAGCTCACCTGGACAGGACTATAATTCACCCCTCCACTTT
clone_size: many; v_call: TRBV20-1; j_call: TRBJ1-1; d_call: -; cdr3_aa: CSANMNTEAFF; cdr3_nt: TGCAGTGCAAACATGAACACTGAAGCTTTCTTT
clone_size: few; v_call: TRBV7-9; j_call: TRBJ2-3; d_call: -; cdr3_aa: CASSDGGSTDTQYF; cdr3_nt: TGTGCCAGCAGCGACGGCGGGAGCACAGATACGCAGTATTTT
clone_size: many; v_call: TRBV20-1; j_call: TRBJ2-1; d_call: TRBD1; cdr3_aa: CSAPPGQGPNEQFF; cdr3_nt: TGCAGTGCCCCTCCGGGACAGGGGCCCAATGAGCAGTTCTTC
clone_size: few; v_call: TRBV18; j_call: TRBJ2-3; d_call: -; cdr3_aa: CASSPLRAGSTDTQYF; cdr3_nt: TGTGCCAGCTCACCGCTCAGGGCCGGGAGCACAGATACGCAGTATTTT
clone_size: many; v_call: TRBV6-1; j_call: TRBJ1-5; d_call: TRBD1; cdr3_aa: CASSESGGAYQPQHF; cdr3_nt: TGTGCCAGCAGTGAGTCAGGGGGCGCGTATCAGCCCCAGCATTTT
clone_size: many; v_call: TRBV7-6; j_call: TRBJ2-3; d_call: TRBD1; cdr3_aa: CASSFPGGDTQYF; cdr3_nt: TGTGCCAGCAGCTTTCCAGGGGGAGATACGCAGTATTTT
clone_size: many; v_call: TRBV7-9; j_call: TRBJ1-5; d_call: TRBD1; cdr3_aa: CASSPPGQGNQPQHF; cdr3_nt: TGTGCCAGCAGCCCTCCCGGACAGGGCAATCAGCCCCAGCATTTT
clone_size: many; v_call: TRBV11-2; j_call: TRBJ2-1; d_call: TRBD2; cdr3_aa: CASSPISRLAGAARDEQFF; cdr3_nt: TGTGCCAGCAGCCCGATAAGCCGACTAGCGGGAGCCGCGAGGGATGAGCAGTTCTTC
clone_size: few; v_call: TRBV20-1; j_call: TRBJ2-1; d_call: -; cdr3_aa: CSARGGEEIYNEQFF; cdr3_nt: TGCAGTGCTAGAGGGGGGGAGGAAATCTACAATGAGCAGTTCTTC
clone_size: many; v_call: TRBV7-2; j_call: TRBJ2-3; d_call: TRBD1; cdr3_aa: CASSLRQGVSDTQYF; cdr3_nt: TGTGCCAGCAGCTTGAGACAGGGGGTTTCAGATACGCAGTATTTT
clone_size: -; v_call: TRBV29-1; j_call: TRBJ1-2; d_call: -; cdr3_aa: CSVASSLTRDGYTF; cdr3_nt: TGCAGCGTTGCCTCGTCCCTCACCCGGGATGGCTACACCTTC
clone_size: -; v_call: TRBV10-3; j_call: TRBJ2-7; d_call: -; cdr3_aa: CAISPGERDQYF; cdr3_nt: TGTGCCATCAGTCCGGGGGAACGCGATCAGTACTTC
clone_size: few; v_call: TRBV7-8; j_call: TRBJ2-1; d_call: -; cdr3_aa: CASSLRWGLTYNEQFF; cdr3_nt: TGTGCCAGCAGCTTACGTTGGGGGCTTACCTACAATGAGCAGTTCTTC
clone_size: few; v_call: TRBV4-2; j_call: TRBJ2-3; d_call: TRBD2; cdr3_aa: CASSQQRTSGEITDTQYF; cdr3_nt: TGTGCCAGCAGCCAGCAGAGGACTAGCGGGGAGATCACAGATACGCAGTATTTT
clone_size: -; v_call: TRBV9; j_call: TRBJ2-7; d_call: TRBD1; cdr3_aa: CASSVGDSHYEQYF; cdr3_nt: TGTGCCAGCAGCGTAGGGGACAGCCACTACGAGCAGTACTTC